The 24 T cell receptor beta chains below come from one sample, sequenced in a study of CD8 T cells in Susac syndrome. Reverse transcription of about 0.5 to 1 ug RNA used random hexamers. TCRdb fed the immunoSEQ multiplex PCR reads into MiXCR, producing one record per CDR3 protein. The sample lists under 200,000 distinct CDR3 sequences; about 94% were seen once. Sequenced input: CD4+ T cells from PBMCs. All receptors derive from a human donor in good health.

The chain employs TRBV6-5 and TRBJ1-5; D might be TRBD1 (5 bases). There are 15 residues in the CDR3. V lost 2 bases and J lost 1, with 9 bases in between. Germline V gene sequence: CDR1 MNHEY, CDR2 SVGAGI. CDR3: CASSYVRGSNQPQHF. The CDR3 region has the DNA TGTGCCAGCAGTTACGTCCGGGGCAGCAATCAGCCCCAGCATTTT.

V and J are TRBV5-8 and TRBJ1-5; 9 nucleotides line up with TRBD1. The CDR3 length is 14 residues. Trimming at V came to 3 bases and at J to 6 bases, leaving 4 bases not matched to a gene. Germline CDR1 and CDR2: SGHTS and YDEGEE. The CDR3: CASSWDRAAQPQHF. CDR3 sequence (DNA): TGTGCCAGCAGCTGGGACAGGGCGGCTCAGCCCCAGCATTTT.

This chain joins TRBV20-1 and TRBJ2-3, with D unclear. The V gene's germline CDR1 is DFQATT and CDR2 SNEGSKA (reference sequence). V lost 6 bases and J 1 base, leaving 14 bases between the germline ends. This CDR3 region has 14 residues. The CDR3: CSATSPTGTDTQYF. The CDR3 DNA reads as TGCAGTGCCACGTCCCCCACCGGCACAGATACGCAGTATTTT.

The CDR3 region is CSASMVGVDEQFF. CDR3 nucleotide sequence: TGCAGTGCTAGTATGGTGGGGGTAGATGAGCAGTTCTTC. The rearrangement uses TRBV20-1 and TRBJ2-1; D may correspond to TRBD1 or TRBD2 (5 bases each). The V gene's germline CDR1 is DFQATT and CDR2 SNEGSKA (reference sequence). This CDR3 has 13 amino acids. Trimming cost V 3 bases and J 8 bases, with 14 bases left between them.

The CDR3 loop is CASSGVTGGTEAFF. The CDR3 bases are TGTGCCAGTTCTGGGGTGACTGGAGGCACTGAAGCTTTCTTT. This chain uses TRBV6-5 with TRBJ1-1; D remains ambiguous. V lost 9 bases to trimming and J lost 4 bases, with 18 bases between them. Germline V gene data show CDR1 as MNHEY and CDR2 as SVGAGI. This CDR3 is built from 14 residues.

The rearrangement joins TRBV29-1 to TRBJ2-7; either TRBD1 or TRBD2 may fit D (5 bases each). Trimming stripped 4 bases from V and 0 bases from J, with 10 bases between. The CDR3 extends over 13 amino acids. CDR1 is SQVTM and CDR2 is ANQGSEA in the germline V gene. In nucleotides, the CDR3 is TGCAGCGTTGGGGGACGGGTCTCCTACGAGCAGTACTTC. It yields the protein CSVGGRVSYEQYF.

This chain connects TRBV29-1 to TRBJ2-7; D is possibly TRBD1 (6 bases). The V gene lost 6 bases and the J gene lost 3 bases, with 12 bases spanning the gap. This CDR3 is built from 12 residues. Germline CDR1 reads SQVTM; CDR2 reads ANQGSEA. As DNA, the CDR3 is TGCAGCGTGGCCCTGGACAGCTACGAGCAGTACTTC. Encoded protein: CSVALDSYEQYF.

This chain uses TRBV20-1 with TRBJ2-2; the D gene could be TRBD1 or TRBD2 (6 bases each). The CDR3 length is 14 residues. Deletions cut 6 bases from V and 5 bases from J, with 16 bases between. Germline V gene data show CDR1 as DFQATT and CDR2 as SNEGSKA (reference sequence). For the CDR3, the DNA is TGCAGTGCCATGTCGGGGGCTAATACCGGGGAGCTGTTTTTT. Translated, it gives CSAMSGANTGELFF.

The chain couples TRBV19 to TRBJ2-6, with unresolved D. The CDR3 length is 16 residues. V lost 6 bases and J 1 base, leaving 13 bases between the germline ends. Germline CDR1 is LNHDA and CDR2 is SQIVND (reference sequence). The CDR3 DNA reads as TGTGCCAGTAGGTTCAGTTTTACTTCTGGGGCCAACGTCCTGACTTTC. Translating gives CASRFSFTSGANVLTF.

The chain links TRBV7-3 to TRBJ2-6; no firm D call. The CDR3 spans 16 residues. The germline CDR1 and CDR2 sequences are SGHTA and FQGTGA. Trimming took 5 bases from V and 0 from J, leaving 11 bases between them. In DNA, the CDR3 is TGTGCCAGCAGCCCATACGGTCGCTCTGGGGCCAACGTCCTGACTTTC. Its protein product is CASSPYGRSGANVLTF.

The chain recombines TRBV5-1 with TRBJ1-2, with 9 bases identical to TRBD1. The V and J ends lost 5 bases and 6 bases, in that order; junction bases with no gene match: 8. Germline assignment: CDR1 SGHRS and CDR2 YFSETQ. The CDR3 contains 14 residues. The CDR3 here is CASRQQGAEDGYTF. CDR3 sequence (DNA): TGCGCCAGCAGGCAACAGGGGGCTGAAGATGGCTACACCTTC.

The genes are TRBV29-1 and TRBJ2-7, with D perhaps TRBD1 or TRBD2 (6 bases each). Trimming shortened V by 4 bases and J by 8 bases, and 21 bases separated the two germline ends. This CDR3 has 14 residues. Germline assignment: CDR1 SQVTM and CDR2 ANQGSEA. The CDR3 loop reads CSVVFSYPGGQQYF. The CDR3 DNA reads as TGCAGCGTTGTCTTTAGCTATCCTGGGGGGCAGCAGTACTTC.

The CDR3 sequence: CSVGQGHGYTF. CDR3 nucleotides: TGCAGCGTTGGTCAGGGACATGGCTACACCTTC. This rearrangement joins TRBV29-1 to TRBJ1-2, with D perhaps matching TRBD1 (5 bases). V gave up 4 bases and J gave up 6 bases, with 9 bases separating them. CDR3 length equals 11 residues. CDR1 is SQVTM and CDR2 is ANQGSEA in the germline V gene. Full variable domain (outside the CDR3, taken from reference TRBV29-1 and TRBJ1-2): SAVISQKPSRDICQRGTSLTIQCQVDSQVTMMFWYRQQPGQSLTLIATANQGSEATYESGFVIDKFPISRPNLTFSTLTVSNMSPEDSSIYLCSVGQGHGYTFGSGTRLTVV.

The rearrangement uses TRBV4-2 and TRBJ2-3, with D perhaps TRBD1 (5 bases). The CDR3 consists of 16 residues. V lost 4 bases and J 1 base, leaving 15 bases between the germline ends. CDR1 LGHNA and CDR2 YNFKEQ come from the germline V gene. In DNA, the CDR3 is TGTGCCAGCAGCCTGAGTGCGCGCAGGGGCACAGATACGCAGTATTTT. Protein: CASSLSARRGTDTQYF.

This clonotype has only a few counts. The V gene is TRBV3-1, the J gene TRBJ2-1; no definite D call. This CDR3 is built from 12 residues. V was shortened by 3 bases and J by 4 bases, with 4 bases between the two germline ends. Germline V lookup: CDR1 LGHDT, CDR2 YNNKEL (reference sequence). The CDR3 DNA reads TGTGCCAGCAGCCAGGTTTACAATGAGCAGTTCTTC. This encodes CASSQVYNEQFF.

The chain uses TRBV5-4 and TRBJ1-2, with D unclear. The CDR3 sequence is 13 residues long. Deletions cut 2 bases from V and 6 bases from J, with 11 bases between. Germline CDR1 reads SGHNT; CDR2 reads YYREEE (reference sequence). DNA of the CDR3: TGTGCCAGCAGCTTAGTGGGCGCAGATGGCTACACCTTC. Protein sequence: CASSLVGADGYTF.

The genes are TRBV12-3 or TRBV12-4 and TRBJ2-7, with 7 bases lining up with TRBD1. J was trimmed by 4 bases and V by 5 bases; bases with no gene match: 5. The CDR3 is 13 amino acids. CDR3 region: CASSTQGQYEQYF. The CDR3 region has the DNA TGTGCCAGCAGTACCCAGGGACAGTACGAGCAGTACTTC.

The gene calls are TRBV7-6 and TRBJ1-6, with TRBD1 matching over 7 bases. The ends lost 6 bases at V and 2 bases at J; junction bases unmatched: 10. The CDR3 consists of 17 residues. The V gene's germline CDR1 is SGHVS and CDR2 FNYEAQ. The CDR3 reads CASSLLQGDAYNSPLHF. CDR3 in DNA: TGTGCCAGCAGTTTACTTCAGGGGGACGCCTATAATTCACCCCTCCACTTT. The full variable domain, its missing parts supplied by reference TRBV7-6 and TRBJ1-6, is GAGVSQSPRYKVTKRGQDVALRCDPISGHVSLYWYRQALGQGPEFLTYFNYEAQQDKSGLPNDRFSAERPEGSISTLTIQRTEQRDSAMYRCASSLLQGDAYNSPLHFGNGTRLTVT.

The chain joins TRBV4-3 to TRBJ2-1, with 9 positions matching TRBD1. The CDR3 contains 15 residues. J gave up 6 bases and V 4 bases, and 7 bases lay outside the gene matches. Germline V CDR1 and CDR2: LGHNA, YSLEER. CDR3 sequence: CASSRSETGGNEQFF. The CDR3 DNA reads TGCGCCAGCAGCCGATCCGAGACAGGGGGCAATGAGCAGTTCTTC.

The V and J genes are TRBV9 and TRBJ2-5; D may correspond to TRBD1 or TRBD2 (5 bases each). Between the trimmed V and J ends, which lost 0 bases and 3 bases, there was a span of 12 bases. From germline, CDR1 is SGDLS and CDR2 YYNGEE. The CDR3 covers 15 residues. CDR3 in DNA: TGTGCCAGCAGCGTAGACCAGGGACGGGAAGAGACCCAGTACTTC. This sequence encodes CASSVDQGREETQYF.

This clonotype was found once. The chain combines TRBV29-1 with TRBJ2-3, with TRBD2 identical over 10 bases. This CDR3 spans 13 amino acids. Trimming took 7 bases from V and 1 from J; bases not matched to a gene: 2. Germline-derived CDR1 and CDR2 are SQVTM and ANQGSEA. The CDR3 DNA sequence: TGCAGCGGAGGGACTAGCGGCACAGATACGCAGTATTTT. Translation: CSGGTSGTDTQYF.

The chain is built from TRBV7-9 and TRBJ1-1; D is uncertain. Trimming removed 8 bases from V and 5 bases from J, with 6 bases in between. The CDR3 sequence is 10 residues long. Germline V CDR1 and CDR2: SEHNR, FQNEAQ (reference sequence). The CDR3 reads CASGQTEAFF. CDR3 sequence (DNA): TGTGCCAGCGGCCAGACTGAAGCTTTCTTT.

This CDR3 reads CASADSFQETQYF. In DNA, the CDR3 is TGTGCCAGCGCTGACAGTTTCCAAGAGACCCAGTACTTC. V and J are TRBV2 and TRBJ2-5, with TRBD1 as a possible D gene (5 bases). V shed 8 bases and J shed 1 base, with 11 bases lying between them. The CDR3 spans 13 residues. Germline V gene sequence: CDR1 SNHLY, CDR2 FYNNEI.

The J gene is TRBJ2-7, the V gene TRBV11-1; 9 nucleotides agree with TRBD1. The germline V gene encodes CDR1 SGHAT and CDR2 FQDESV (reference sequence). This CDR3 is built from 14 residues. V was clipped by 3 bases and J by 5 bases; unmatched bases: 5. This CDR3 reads CASSFLQGANEQYF. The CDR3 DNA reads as TGTGCCAGCAGCTTTCTACAGGGGGCCAACGAGCAGTACTTC.